The clone carrying this TCR beta chain showed up just a few times. The antigen is not known. The CDR3 covers 17 residues. With 9 bases clipped from V and 0 bases from J, the junction kept 15 bases outside the gene matches. Germline V lookup: CDR1 LNHDA, CDR2 SQIVND (reference sequence). The data derive from a study of beta chain features in type 1 diabetes. The entirety of the isolated RNA underwent reverse transcription, so expressed TCRB transcripts were sequenced. The average read count of naive, central memory and regulatory T cell samples was approximately 3.9 million. Here immunoSEQ multiplex PCR was the method, and the copy in TCRdb shows in-frame clones only, minus some. This table has fewer than 45,000 clones, roughly 67% appearing once. Study observations and caveats: Fewer junction insertions and more nucleotide deletions appeared in type 1 diabetes patients.

The sequencing sample was made of Tregs from blood. This TCR came from a woman in her twenties or thirties in good health. The V and J genes are TRBV19 and TRBJ1-2; 8 nucleotides match TRBD1. CDR3 amino acids: CASRKPGTGSANYGYTF. For the CDR3, the DNA is TGTGCCAGCCGCAAACCGGGGACAGGTTCAGCTAACTATGGCTACACCTTC.